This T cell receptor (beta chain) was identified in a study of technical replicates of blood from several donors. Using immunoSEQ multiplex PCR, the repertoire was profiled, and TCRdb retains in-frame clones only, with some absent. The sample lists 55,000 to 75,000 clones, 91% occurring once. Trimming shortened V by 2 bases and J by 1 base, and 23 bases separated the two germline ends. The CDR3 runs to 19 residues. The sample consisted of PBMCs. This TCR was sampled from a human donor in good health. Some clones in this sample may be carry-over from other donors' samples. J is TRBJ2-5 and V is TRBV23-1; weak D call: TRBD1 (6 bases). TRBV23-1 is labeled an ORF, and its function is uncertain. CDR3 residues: CASSQANLISGAPQETQYF. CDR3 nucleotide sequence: TGCGCCAGCAGTCAAGCGAATCTCATTTCAGGGGCTCCCCAAGAGACCCAGTACTTC.